A selection of T cell receptor beta chains follows, all from one sample in a study of blood T cells in healthy people across ages. TCRdb reanalysed the 5' RACE reads using MiXCR and keeps one entry per CDR3 protein. Of about 1,000,000 distinct CDR3 sequences listed, 35% to 55% are singletons. Material for sequencing was blood. These receptors all come from a woman aged 60-70 years in good health. Each CDR3 is given with its conserved first and last residue. A D gene is named only where the DNA matches it firmly. For some rows the clone size is stated as once, few or many, or as a class when expanded; others skip it.

clone_size j_call d_call v_call cdr3_nt cdr3_aa
once TRBJ2-1 TRBD2 TRBV7-2 TGTGCCAGCAGCTTTACGGCCGGGACTAGCGGGTATGAGCAGTTCTTC CASSFTAGTSGYEQFF
NA TRBJ2-1 NA TRBV3-1 TGTGCCAGCAGCCAGGGTGGTATCTACAATGAGCAGTTCTTC CASSQGGIYNEQFF
few TRBJ1-1 TRBD1 TRBV3-1 TGTGCCAGCAGCCCCCGGACAGGAGGTTTGTCCACTGAAGCTTTCTTT CASSPRTGGLSTEAFF
NA TRBJ1-1 TRBD1 TRBV5-6 TGTGCCGGCAGCTCAGGACAGGGGGCAGGAGACACTGAAGCTTTCTTT CAGSSGQGAGDTEAFF
once TRBJ1-1 NA TRBV20-1 TGCAGTGCTAGAGATCTCTTCAGCAGAAGTATGAACACTGAAGCTTTCTTT CSARDLFSRSMNTEAFF
NA TRBJ2-5 NA TRBV20-1 TGCAGTGTTATAACCTGGGGGGTAGTACAAGAGACCCAGTACTTC CSVITWGVVQETQYF
NA TRBJ2-1 NA TRBV27 TGTGCCAGCAGTTTACTTGATGTGCAGTTCTTC CASSLLDVQFF
few TRBJ2-4 NA TRBV7-2 TGTGCCAGCAGCCTAAGGACACCCCAGTTCCTTGACAATGAGCAGTACTTC CASSLRTPQFLDNEQYF
NA TRBJ2-7 NA TRBV6-6 TGTGCCAGCAGTTACGTCAGACCTCCGAGGGGAGAGCAGTACTTC CASSYVRPPRGEQYF
few TRBJ2-7 TRBD2 TRBV29-1 TGCAGCGTCCAAAAACCGGGACTAGCGGGAGGCTACGAGCAGTACTTC CSVQKPGLAGGYEQYF
few TRBJ2-1 TRBD1 TRBV5-1 TGCGCCAGCAGCCCACCCGGGACAGGGAACAATGAGCAGTTCTTC CASSPPGTGNNEQFF
NA TRBJ2-6 NA TRBV20-1 TGCAGTGCTAGAGTGGGAGCTGGGGCCAACGTCCTGACTTTC CSARVGAGANVLTF
few TRBJ2-7 TRBD2 TRBV5-1 TGCGCCAGCAGCCATCGCCAGACTAGCGGATCCTACGAGCAGTACTTC CASSHRQTSGSYEQYF
NA TRBJ2-7 TRBD2 TRBV10-3 TGTGCCATCAGTGAGGCGGGAGGTAACTACGAGCAGTACTTC CAISEAGGNYEQYF
few TRBJ2-7 TRBD2 TRBV6-1 TGTGCCGGCAGTGCAGAACTAGCGGGGCCCTACGAGCAGTACTTC CAGSAELAGPYEQYF
NA TRBJ2-5 NA TRBV27 TGTGCCAGCAGTTTGCCAGCCTGGAGGAAGACCCAGTACTTC CASSLPAWRKTQYF
NA TRBJ2-1 TRBD2 TRBV18 TGTGCCAGCTCATCCCTGGCTAGCGGCTCCTACAATGAGCAGTTCTTC CASSSLASGSYNEQFF
few TRBJ2-4 NA TRBV9 TGTGCCAGCAGCCCAGAGGGGGAGCGGCAGTACTTC CASSPEGERQYF
NA TRBJ2-3 NA TRBV6-5 TGTGCCAGCAAGGCAGGCGTCCGGGCAGATACGCAGTATTTT CASKAGVRADTQYF
NA TRBJ1-4 NA TRBV7-9 TGTGCCAGCAGCTTAGTGGAATCAACTAATGAAAAACTGTTTTTT CASSLVESTNEKLFF
many TRBJ2-5 TRBD2 TRBV20-1 TGCAGTGCTAGCCCGTTATTAGCGGGATCGCAACCTTACCAAGAGACCCAGTACTTC CSASPLLAGSQPYQETQYF
NA TRBJ2-1 TRBD2 TRBV3-1 TGTGCCAGCAGCCAAGATCCCCTAGCGGGAGGTAATGAGCAGTTCTTC CASSQDPLAGGNEQFF
NA TRBJ2-7 TRBD1 TRBV27 TGTGCCAGCAGTTCGACAGGGATCGACGAGCAGTACTTC CASSSTGIDEQYF
NA TRBJ2-7 NA TRBV12-3/TRBV12-4 TGTGCCAGCACCACGGGACTGACCTCCTACGAGCAGTACTTC CASTTGLTSYEQYF
few TRBJ1-5 NA TRBV20-1 TGCAGTGCGGGCCGAAATAGCAATCAGCCCCAGCATTTT CSAGRNSNQPQHF
NA TRBJ1-2 NA TRBV28 TGTGCCAGCAGTTTAGTCGGGGTTGGCTACACCTTC CASSLVGVGYTF
NA TRBJ2-7 TRBD1 TRBV5-1 TGCGCCAGCAGCTTGGTCCGGGACAGCCCCTACGAGCAGTACTTC CASSLVRDSPYEQYF
few TRBJ1-2 TRBD1 TRBV25-1 TGTGCCAGCACTACGGGACAGAACTATGGCTACACCTTC CASTTGQNYGYTF
NA TRBJ1-5 TRBD1 TRBV6-5 TGTGCCAGCAGCCAGGGCCGGACAGGTAGTCAGCCCCAGCATTTT CASSQGRTGSQPQHF
NA TRBJ2-3 TRBD1 TRBV11-2 TGTGCCGGCAGCTTAGTCAGGGGGCGATCAGATACGCAGTATTTT CAGSLVRGRSDTQYF
NA TRBJ1-2 NA TRBV6-1 TGTGCCAGCAGTGACCCGGGGGCGGCGGTTGGCTACACCTTC CASSDPGAAVGYTF